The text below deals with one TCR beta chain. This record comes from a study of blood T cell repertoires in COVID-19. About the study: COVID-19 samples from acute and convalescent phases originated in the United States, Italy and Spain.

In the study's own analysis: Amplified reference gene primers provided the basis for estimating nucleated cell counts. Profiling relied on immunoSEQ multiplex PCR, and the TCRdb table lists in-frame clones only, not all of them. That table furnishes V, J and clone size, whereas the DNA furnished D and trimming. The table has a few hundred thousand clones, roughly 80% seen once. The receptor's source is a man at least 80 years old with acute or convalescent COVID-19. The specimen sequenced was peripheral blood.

The CDR3 loop is CSVAGGVPYEQYF. The CDR3 region has the DNA TGCAGCGTGGCCGGGGGGGTACCCTACGAGCAGTACTTC. V usage is TRBV29-1 and J usage is TRBJ2-7; 8 bases fit TRBD2. Germline loops: CDR1 SQVTM, CDR2 ANQGSEA. This CDR3 has 13 residues. V lost 6 bases to trimming and J lost 2 bases; unmatched junction nucleotides: 6.